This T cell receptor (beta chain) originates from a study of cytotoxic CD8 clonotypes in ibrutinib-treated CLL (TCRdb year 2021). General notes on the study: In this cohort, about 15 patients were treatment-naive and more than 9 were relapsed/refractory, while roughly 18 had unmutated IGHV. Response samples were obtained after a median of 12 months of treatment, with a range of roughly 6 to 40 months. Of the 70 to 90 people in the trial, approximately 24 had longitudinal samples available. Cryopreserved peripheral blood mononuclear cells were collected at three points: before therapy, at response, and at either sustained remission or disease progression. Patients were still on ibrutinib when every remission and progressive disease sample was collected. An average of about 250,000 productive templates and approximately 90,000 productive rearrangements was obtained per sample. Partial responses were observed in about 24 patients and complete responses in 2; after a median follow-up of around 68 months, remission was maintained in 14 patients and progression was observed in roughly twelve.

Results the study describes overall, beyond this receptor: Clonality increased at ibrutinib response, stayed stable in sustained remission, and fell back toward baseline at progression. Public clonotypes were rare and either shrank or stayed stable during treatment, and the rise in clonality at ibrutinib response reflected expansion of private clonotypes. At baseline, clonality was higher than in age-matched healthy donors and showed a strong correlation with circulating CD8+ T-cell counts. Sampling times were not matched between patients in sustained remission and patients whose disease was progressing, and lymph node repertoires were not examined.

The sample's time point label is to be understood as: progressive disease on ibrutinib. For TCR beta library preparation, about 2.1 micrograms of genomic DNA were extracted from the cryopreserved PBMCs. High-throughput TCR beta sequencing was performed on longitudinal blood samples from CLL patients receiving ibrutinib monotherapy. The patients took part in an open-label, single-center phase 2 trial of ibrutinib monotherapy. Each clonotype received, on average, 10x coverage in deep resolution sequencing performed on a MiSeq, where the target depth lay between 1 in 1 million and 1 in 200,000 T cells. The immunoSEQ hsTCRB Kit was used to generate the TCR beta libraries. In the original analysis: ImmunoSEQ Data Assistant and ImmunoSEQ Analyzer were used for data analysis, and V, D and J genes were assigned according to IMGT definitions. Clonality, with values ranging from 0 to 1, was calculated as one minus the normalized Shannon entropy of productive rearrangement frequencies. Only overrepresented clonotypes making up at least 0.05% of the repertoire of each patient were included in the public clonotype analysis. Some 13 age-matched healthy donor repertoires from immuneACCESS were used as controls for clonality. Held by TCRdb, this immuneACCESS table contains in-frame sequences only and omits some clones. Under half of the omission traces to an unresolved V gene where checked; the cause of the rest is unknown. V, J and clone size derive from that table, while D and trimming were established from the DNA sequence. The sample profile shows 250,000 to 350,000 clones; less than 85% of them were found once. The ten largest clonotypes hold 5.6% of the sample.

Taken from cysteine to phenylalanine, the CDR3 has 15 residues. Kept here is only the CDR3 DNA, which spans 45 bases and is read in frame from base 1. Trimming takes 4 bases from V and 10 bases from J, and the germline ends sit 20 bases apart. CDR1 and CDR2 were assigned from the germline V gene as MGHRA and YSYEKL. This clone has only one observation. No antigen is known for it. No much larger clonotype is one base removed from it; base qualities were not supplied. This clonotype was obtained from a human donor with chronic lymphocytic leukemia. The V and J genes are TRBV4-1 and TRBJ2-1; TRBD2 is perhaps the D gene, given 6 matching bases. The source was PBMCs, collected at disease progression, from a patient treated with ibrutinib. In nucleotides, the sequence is TGCGCCAGCAGCCCGGGGACTGCCCTACCCCCAGAGCAGTTCTTC. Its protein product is CASSPGTALPPEQFF.